A selection of T cell receptor beta chains follows, all from one sample in a study of T cell repertoires in cytomegalovirus infection. TCRdb analysed the reads with MiXCR anew, one entry per CDR3 protein. This sample has 300,000 to 400,000 distinct CDR3 sequences; over 7.5% occur once, and the top ten carry around 4%. The sequencing sample was made of PBMCs. These receptors were taken from a human donor in good health (CMV status not recorded). Some clones in this sample may be carry-over from other donors' samples. Each CDR3 is given with its conserved first and last residue. Each record gives: CDR3 length, J gene, V gene, D gene, clone size, CDR3 DNA, CDR3 protein. D genes are given only for firm matches. Clone size, where shown, is once, few, many, or a class for clones that have expanded.

>14|TRBJ1-1|TRBV20-1|NA|few
TGCAGTGCTAGCCTCGTAGGGGGGAACACTGAAGCTTTCTTT
CSASLVGGNTEAFF
>15|TRBJ2-1|TRBV19|NA|NA
TGTGCCAGTAGTATTGCCGGGATAGGGGATTATGAGCAGTTCTTC
CASSIAGIGDYEQFF
>15|TRBJ2-7|TRBV7-8|TRBD2|NA
TGTGCCAGCAGCTCCGGTGGGAGGGCCGAGTACGAGCAGTACTTC
CASSSGGRAEYEQYF
>18|TRBJ2-3|TRBV12-3/TRBV12-4|NA|few
TGTGCCAGCAGTTTAGCGAGGGGAACTGGTAGAGGCACAGATACGCAGTATTTT
CASSLARGTGRGTDTQYF
>16|TRBJ2-1|TRBV12-3/TRBV12-4|TRBD2|many
TGTGCCAGCAGCTCTGACTTGGAAAGCGGGGGTAATGAGCAGTTCTTC
CASSSDLESGGNEQFF
>13|TRBJ1-2|TRBV5-6|NA|NA
TGTGCCAGCAGCCGGGCGGGGGCTGAGGGCTACACCTTC
CASSRAGAEGYTF
>15|TRBJ2-3|TRBV7-9|NA|many
TGTGCCAGCAGCCTCGGGACCGATTTCACAGATACGCAGTATTTT
CASSLGTDFTDTQYF
>22|TRBJ2-7|TRBV7-3|TRBD2|many
TGTGCCAGCAGCTTAACGGCAATACCCGGGACTAGCGGGAGTTCGCGTGGTTACGAGCAGTACTTC
CASSLTAIPGTSGSSRGYEQYF
>17|TRBJ2-3|TRBV2|NA|many
TGTGCCAGCAGTGAAGCGGAACCCACCGTACCCACAGATACGCAGTATTTT
CASSEAEPTVPTDTQYF
>15|TRBJ1-2|TRBV28|NA|few
TGTGCCAGCAGTTTTCCCAGGGCGGCCCCCCATGGCTACACCTTC
CASSFPRAAPHGYTF